This T cell receptor (beta chain) derives from a study of control samples from healthy donors and cancer patients. The CDR3 is made up of 14 amino acids. Germline lookup yields CDR1 SGHDT and CDR2 YYEEEE. Between the trimmed V and J ends, which lost 1 base and 3 bases, there was a span of 10 bases. Data came from immunoSEQ multiplex PCR; TCRdb stores just in-frame clones and leaves some out. The sample consists of under 80,000 clones, about 94% of them appearing once. Sequences were obtained from blood. The chain combines TRBV5-6 with TRBJ2-5, with D possibly TRBD2 on 5 matching bases. The clonotype originates from a woman aged 25 to 39 in good health. The CDR3 bases are TGTGCCAGCAGCTTGTCACGGCGGGAAGAGACCCAGTACTTC. It translates to CASSLSRREETQYF.